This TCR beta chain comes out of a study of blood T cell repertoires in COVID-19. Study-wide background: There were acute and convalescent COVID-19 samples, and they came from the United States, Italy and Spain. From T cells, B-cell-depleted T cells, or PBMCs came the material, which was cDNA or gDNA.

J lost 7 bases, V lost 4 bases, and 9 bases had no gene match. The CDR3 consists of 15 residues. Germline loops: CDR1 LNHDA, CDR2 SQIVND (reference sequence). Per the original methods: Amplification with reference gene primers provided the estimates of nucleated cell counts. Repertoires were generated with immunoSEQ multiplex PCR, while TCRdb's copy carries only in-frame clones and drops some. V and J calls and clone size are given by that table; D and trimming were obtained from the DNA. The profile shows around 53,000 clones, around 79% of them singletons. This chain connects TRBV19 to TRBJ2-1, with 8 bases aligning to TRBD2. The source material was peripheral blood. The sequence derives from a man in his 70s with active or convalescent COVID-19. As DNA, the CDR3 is TGTGCCAGTAGTACGCCCGGGGGGGGGTTAAATGAGCAGTTCTTC. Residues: CASSTPGGGLNEQFF.